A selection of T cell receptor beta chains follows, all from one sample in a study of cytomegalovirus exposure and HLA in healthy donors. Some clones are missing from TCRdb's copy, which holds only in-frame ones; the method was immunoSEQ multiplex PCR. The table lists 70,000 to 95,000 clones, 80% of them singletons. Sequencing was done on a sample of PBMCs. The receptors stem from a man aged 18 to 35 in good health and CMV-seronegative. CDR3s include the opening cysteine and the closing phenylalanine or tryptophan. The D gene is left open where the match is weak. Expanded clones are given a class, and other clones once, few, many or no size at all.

cdr3_aa: CASSDIYTQYF
cdr3_nt: TGTGCCAGCAGCGACATTTATACGCAGTATTTT
d_call: .
v_call: TRBV6-1
cdr3_length: 11
clone_size: .
j_call: TRBJ2-3

cdr3_aa: CSVERGMDTQYF
cdr3_nt: TGCAGCGTTGAACGGGGTATGGATACGCAGTATTTT
d_call: .
v_call: TRBV29-1
cdr3_length: 12
clone_size: .
j_call: TRBJ2-3

cdr3_aa: CASRTGAGNYGYTF
cdr3_nt: TGTGCCAGTAGGACAGGGGCGGGAAACTATGGCTACACCTTC
d_call: TRBD1
v_call: TRBV19
cdr3_length: 14
clone_size: .
j_call: TRBJ1-2

cdr3_aa: CASSLNGGSGQATYGYTF
cdr3_nt: TGTGCCAGCAGCCTGAACGGAGGGTCGGGACAGGCTACCTATGGCTACACCTTC
d_call: TRBD1
v_call: TRBV5-4
cdr3_length: 18
clone_size: few
j_call: TRBJ1-2

cdr3_aa: CAWSVQDASTDTQYF
cdr3_nt: TGTGCCTGGAGTGTACAAGATGCTAGCACAGATACGCAGTATTTT
d_call: .
v_call: TRBV30
cdr3_length: 15
clone_size: .
j_call: TRBJ2-3

cdr3_aa: CASSQDAPNLPFF
cdr3_nt: TGTGCCAGCAGCCAAGATGCACCTAATCTGCCTTTCTTT
d_call: .
v_call: TRBV14
cdr3_length: 13
clone_size: few
j_call: TRBJ1-1

cdr3_aa: CASSPMTGVDQPQHF
cdr3_nt: TGTGCCAGCTCACCAATGACAGGGGTAGATCAGCCCCAGCATTTT
d_call: TRBD1
v_call: TRBV18
cdr3_length: 15
clone_size: few
j_call: TRBJ1-5

cdr3_aa: CASSLGQTIYGYTF
cdr3_nt: TGCGCCAGCAGCTTGGGTCAGACTATCTATGGCTACACCTTC
d_call: .
v_call: TRBV5-1
cdr3_length: 14
clone_size: .
j_call: TRBJ1-2

cdr3_aa: CASSSRDRDYGYTF
cdr3_nt: TGTGCCAGCTCATCCCGGGACAGGGACTATGGCTACACCTTC
d_call: TRBD1
v_call: TRBV18
cdr3_length: 14
clone_size: .
j_call: TRBJ1-2

cdr3_aa: CASSEFLEQYF
cdr3_nt: TGTGCCAGCAGTGAGTTCCTCGAGCAGTACTTC
d_call: .
v_call: TRBV2
cdr3_length: 11
clone_size: .
j_call: TRBJ2-7

cdr3_aa: CASSGHTGGRDTQYF
cdr3_nt: TGTGCCAGCAGCGGACACACAGGGGGCAGAGATACGCAGTATTTT
d_call: TRBD1
v_call: TRBV28
cdr3_length: 15
clone_size: .
j_call: TRBJ2-3

cdr3_aa: CASSYSAGGADTQYF
cdr3_nt: TGTGCCAGCAGTTACTCAGCGGGGGGGGCAGATACGCAGTATTTT
d_call: TRBD2
v_call: TRBV6-5
cdr3_length: 15
clone_size: .
j_call: TRBJ2-3

cdr3_aa: CAWITGAKQYF
cdr3_nt: TGTGCCTGGATAACAGGGGCCAAGCAGTACTTC
d_call: TRBD1
v_call: TRBV30
cdr3_length: 11
clone_size: .
j_call: TRBJ2-7

cdr3_aa: CASLTSGGWDEQFF
cdr3_nt: TGTGCCAGTCTAACTAGCGGGGGGTGGGATGAGCAGTTCTTC
d_call: TRBD2
v_call: TRBV2
cdr3_length: 14
clone_size: .
j_call: TRBJ2-1

cdr3_aa: CSSSLWGGTKLFF
cdr3_nt: TGTTCCAGCAGCTTATGGGGGGGGACAAAACTGTTTTTT
d_call: .
v_call: TRBV7-9
cdr3_length: 13
clone_size: .
j_call: TRBJ1-4

cdr3_aa: CASSLAGQGGTEAFF
cdr3_nt: TGCGCCAGCAGCTTGGCGGGACAGGGGGGCACTGAAGCTTTCTTT
d_call: TRBD1
v_call: TRBV5-1
cdr3_length: 15
clone_size: few
j_call: TRBJ1-1

cdr3_aa: CSVERLADADTQYF
cdr3_nt: TGCAGCGTTGAACGGCTAGCCGACGCAGATACGCAGTATTTT
d_call: .
v_call: TRBV29-1
cdr3_length: 14
clone_size: .
j_call: TRBJ2-3

cdr3_aa: CASSDPPDTSEDTQYF
cdr3_nt: TGTGCCAGCAGTGACCCGCCGGACACTAGCGAAGATACGCAGTATTTT
d_call: TRBD2
v_call: TRBV6-4
cdr3_length: 16
clone_size: .
j_call: TRBJ2-3

cdr3_aa: CASGDRFHEQYF
cdr3_nt: TGTGCCAGCGGGGACAGGTTCCACGAGCAGTACTTC
d_call: TRBD1
v_call: TRBV7-2
cdr3_length: 12
clone_size: .
j_call: TRBJ2-7

cdr3_aa: CASSQDSGHLLYGYTF
cdr3_nt: TGCGCCAGCAGCCAGGATTCGGGACATCTCCTTTATGGCTACACCTTC
d_call: .
v_call: TRBV5-1
cdr3_length: 16
clone_size: once
j_call: TRBJ1-2

cdr3_aa: CASILNAGGGGEQYF
cdr3_nt: TGTGCCAGCATTTTAAATGCGGGGGGAGGAGGGGAGCAGTACTTC
d_call: TRBD2
v_call: TRBV6-5
cdr3_length: 15
clone_size: .
j_call: TRBJ2-7

cdr3_aa: CASSIEGGAYQPQHF
cdr3_nt: TGTGCCAGTAGTATAGAGGGTGGGGCATATCAGCCCCAGCATTTT
d_call: .
v_call: TRBV19
cdr3_length: 15
clone_size: .
j_call: TRBJ1-5

cdr3_aa: CASSWRQGSSNEQFF
cdr3_nt: TGTGCCAGCAGTTGGAGACAGGGATCGAGCAATGAGCAGTTCTTC
d_call: TRBD1
v_call: TRBV6-5
cdr3_length: 15
clone_size: .
j_call: TRBJ2-1

cdr3_aa: CASTALVTGGNSPLHF
cdr3_nt: TGTGCCAGTACCGCTCTGGTGACAGGGGGCAATTCACCCCTCCACTTT
d_call: TRBD1
v_call: TRBV19
cdr3_length: 16
clone_size: .
j_call: TRBJ1-6

cdr3_aa: CASSLASSGNTIYF
cdr3_nt: TGTGCCAGCAGCTTGGCGAGCTCTGGAAACACCATATATTTT
d_call: .
v_call: TRBV5-6
cdr3_length: 14
clone_size: .
j_call: TRBJ1-3

cdr3_aa: CASSSQGRLYQPQHF
cdr3_nt: TGTGCCAGCAGTTCACAGGGGCGGCTGTATCAGCCCCAGCATTTT
d_call: TRBD1
v_call: TRBV6-6
cdr3_length: 15
clone_size: .
j_call: TRBJ1-5

cdr3_aa: CSVDEYKAFF
cdr3_nt: TGCAGCGTTGATGAATACAAAGCTTTCTTT
d_call: .
v_call: TRBV29-1
cdr3_length: 10
clone_size: .
j_call: TRBJ1-1

cdr3_aa: CASSPRAGDGTDTQYF
cdr3_nt: TGTGCCAGCTCACCACGGGCGGGGGACGGCACAGATACGCAGTATTTT
d_call: TRBD2
v_call: TRBV18
cdr3_length: 16
clone_size: .
j_call: TRBJ2-3

cdr3_aa: CASSTGTYEQYF
cdr3_nt: TGCGCCAGCAGTACAGGCACCTACGAGCAGTACTTC
d_call: .
v_call: TRBV10-2
cdr3_length: 12
clone_size: .
j_call: TRBJ2-7

cdr3_aa: CASSLPPTGRTTEAFF
cdr3_nt: TGTGCCAGCAGCCTTCCGCCGACAGGGAGGACCACTGAAGCTTTCTTT
d_call: TRBD1
v_call: TRBV4-2
cdr3_length: 16
clone_size: .
j_call: TRBJ1-1

cdr3_aa: CASSQGGNTEAFF
cdr3_nt: TGTGCCAGCTCACAGGGAGGGAACACTGAAGCTTTCTTT
d_call: .
v_call: TRBV18
cdr3_length: 13
clone_size: .
j_call: TRBJ1-1

cdr3_aa: CASSQESWDSYSNQPQHF
cdr3_nt: TGTGCCAGCAGCCAAGAAAGTTGGGACTCATATAGCAATCAGCCCCAGCATTTT
d_call: .
v_call: TRBV4-2
cdr3_length: 18
clone_size: .
j_call: TRBJ1-5

cdr3_aa: CASSGRSGANVLTF
cdr3_nt: TGTGCCAGCAGTGGCCGGAGTGGGGCCAACGTCCTGACTTTC
d_call: .
v_call: TRBV2
cdr3_length: 14
clone_size: .
j_call: TRBJ2-6

cdr3_aa: CASSLDSGNYGYTF
cdr3_nt: TGCGCCAGCAGCTTGGACTCAGGGAACTATGGCTACACCTTC
d_call: .
v_call: TRBV5-1
cdr3_length: 14
clone_size: .
j_call: TRBJ1-2

cdr3_aa: CASSSRYRADSYEQYF
cdr3_nt: TGCGCCAGCAGCTCCCGCTACAGGGCGGACTCCTACGAGCAGTACTTC
d_call: .
v_call: TRBV5-1
cdr3_length: 16
clone_size: .
j_call: TRBJ2-7

cdr3_aa: CASGQGANEKLFF
cdr3_nt: TGCGCCAGCGGACAGGGGGCTAATGAAAAACTGTTTTTT
d_call: TRBD1
v_call: TRBV5-1
cdr3_length: 13
clone_size: .
j_call: TRBJ1-4

cdr3_aa: CASSPPTAGDSYEQYF
cdr3_nt: TGCGCCAGCAGCCCCCCCACAGCGGGGGACTCCTACGAGCAGTACTTC
d_call: TRBD2
v_call: TRBV5-1
cdr3_length: 16
clone_size: .
j_call: TRBJ2-7

cdr3_aa: CASSFRDSHSPLHF
cdr3_nt: TGTGCCAGCAGTTTCCGGGACTCACATTCACCCCTCCACTTT
d_call: .
v_call: TRBV25-1
cdr3_length: 14
clone_size: .
j_call: TRBJ1-6

cdr3_aa: CASSSIWTSGGTDTQYF
cdr3_nt: TGTGCCAGCAGCTCAATCTGGACTAGCGGGGGGACAGATACGCAGTATTTT
d_call: TRBD2
v_call: TRBV7-2
cdr3_length: 17
clone_size: .
j_call: TRBJ2-3

cdr3_aa: CASSESGGARNEQFF
cdr3_nt: TGTGCCAGCAGTGAAAGCGGGGGGGCCCGAAATGAGCAGTTCTTC
d_call: TRBD2
v_call: TRBV2
cdr3_length: 15
clone_size: .
j_call: TRBJ2-1

cdr3_aa: CASSLAGVAGGQGDTQYF
cdr3_nt: TGTGCCAGCAGCTTAGCGGGAGTGGCGGGGGGGCAGGGAGATACGCAGTATTTT
d_call: TRBD2
v_call: TRBV7-8
cdr3_length: 18
clone_size: few
j_call: TRBJ2-3

cdr3_aa: CASSKGQLQGETQYF
cdr3_nt: TGCGCCAGCAGCAAAGGACAGCTCCAGGGAGAGACCCAGTACTTC
d_call: .
v_call: TRBV5-1
cdr3_length: 15
clone_size: .
j_call: TRBJ2-5

cdr3_aa: CASSPGGGGETQYF
cdr3_nt: TGTGCCAGCTCACCGGGGGGAGGCGGAGAGACCCAGTACTTC
d_call: .
v_call: TRBV18
cdr3_length: 14
clone_size: once
j_call: TRBJ2-5

cdr3_aa: CASSLTGTGGLGGYTF
cdr3_nt: TGTGCCAGCAGCTTGACCGGGACAGGGGGCCTGGGCGGCTACACCTTC
d_call: TRBD1
v_call: TRBV11-2
cdr3_length: 16
clone_size: .
j_call: TRBJ1-2

cdr3_aa: CASSPSGGELAKNIQYF
cdr3_nt: TGTGCCAGCAGTCCTAGCGGGGGGGAACTAGCCAAAAACATTCAGTACTTC
d_call: TRBD2
v_call: TRBV9
cdr3_length: 17
clone_size: .
j_call: TRBJ2-4

cdr3_aa: CASSINRGGETQYF
cdr3_nt: TGTGCCAGTAGTATAAACCGCGGAGGGGAGACCCAGTACTTC
d_call: .
v_call: TRBV19
cdr3_length: 14
clone_size: .
j_call: TRBJ2-5

cdr3_aa: CASSVDGSYEQYF
cdr3_nt: TGTGCCAGCAGCGTAGATGGGAGCTACGAGCAGTACTTC
d_call: .
v_call: TRBV9
cdr3_length: 13
clone_size: .
j_call: TRBJ2-7

cdr3_aa: CASRQGQGWQPQHF
cdr3_nt: TGTGCCAGTAGACAAGGACAGGGATGGCAGCCCCAGCATTTT
d_call: TRBD1
v_call: TRBV19
cdr3_length: 14
clone_size: .
j_call: TRBJ1-5

cdr3_aa: CASSIRQVNSNQPQHF
cdr3_nt: TGTGCCAGTAGTATTCGCCAGGTCAATAGCAATCAGCCCCAGCATTTT
d_call: .
v_call: TRBV19
cdr3_length: 16
clone_size: .
j_call: TRBJ1-5

cdr3_aa: CASSLSGGQETQYF
cdr3_nt: TGTGCCAGCAGCTTATCGGGGGGGCAAGAGACCCAGTACTTC
d_call: TRBD2
v_call: TRBV11-2
cdr3_length: 14
clone_size: .
j_call: TRBJ2-5

cdr3_aa: CASSLGGGETQYF
cdr3_nt: TGTGCCAGCAGCTTGGGCGGGGGGGAGACCCAGTACTTC
d_call: TRBD2
v_call: TRBV5-4
cdr3_length: 13
clone_size: .
j_call: TRBJ2-5

cdr3_aa: CASKLREGTEAFF
cdr3_nt: TGTGCCAGCAAGTTGAGGGAGGGCACTGAAGCTTTCTTT
d_call: .
v_call: TRBV2
cdr3_length: 13
clone_size: few
j_call: TRBJ1-1

cdr3_aa: CASSTGGPYEQYF
cdr3_nt: TGTGCCAGTAGTACAGGGGGACCTTACGAGCAGTACTTC
d_call: TRBD1
v_call: TRBV19
cdr3_length: 13
clone_size: .
j_call: TRBJ2-7

cdr3_aa: CASSLAYDRLNQPQHF
cdr3_nt: TGTGCCAGCAGCTTGGCCTACGACAGGCTTAATCAGCCCCAGCATTTT
d_call: .
v_call: TRBV5-5
cdr3_length: 16
clone_size: .
j_call: TRBJ1-5

cdr3_aa: CASSPGGLSEKLFF
cdr3_nt: TGTGCCAGCAGTCCCGGGGGGCTGAGTGAAAAACTGTTTTTT
d_call: .
v_call: TRBV6-1
cdr3_length: 14
clone_size: .
j_call: TRBJ1-4